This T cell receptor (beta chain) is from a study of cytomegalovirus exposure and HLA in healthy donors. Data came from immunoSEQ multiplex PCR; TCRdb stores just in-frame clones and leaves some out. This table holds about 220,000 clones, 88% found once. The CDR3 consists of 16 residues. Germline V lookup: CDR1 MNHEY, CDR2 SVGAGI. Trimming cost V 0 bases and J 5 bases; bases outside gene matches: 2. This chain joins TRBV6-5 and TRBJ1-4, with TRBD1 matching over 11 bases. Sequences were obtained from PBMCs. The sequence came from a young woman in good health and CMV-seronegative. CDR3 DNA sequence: TGTGCCAGCAGTTACTCTGGGACAGGGGGAAATGAAAAACTGTTTTTT. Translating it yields CASSYSGTGGNEKLFF.